Shown below are 29 T cell receptor beta chains from a single sample sequenced in a study of blood T cells in healthy people across ages. Together with a sample-barcoded 5' primer, a J-beta primer mix was included in a second PCR lasting about 7 to 12 cycles. TCRdb independently ran MiXCR on the 5' RACE reads; one entry per CDR3 protein. Among 650,000 to 1,000,000 distinct CDR3 sequences listed, about 34% were seen once. The sample was blood. The receptors were gathered from a young man in good health.

This clonotype was counted a few times. CDR3 sequence (DNA): TGTGCCAGCAGCTCACATCGAGGGCTGTTACTCCACTATGGCTACACCTTC. Translated, it gives CASSSHRGLLLHYGYTF. This chain links TRBV7-9 with TRBJ1-2, with D unclear. The germline V gene has CDR1 SEHNR and CDR2 FQNEAQ (reference sequence). V gave up 4 bases and J gave up 3 bases, with 21 bases separating them. There are 17 residues in the CDR3.

A word on this clonotype: Germline and junction disagree at one end, which may indicate a read error. The chain recombines TRBV4-1 with TRBJ1-3; D uncertain. The V gene's germline CDR1 is MGHRA and CDR2 YSYEKL. The CDR3 consists of 17 residues. The DNA of the CDR3 is TGCGCCAGCAGCCAAGATGGCGGACGCTTCTCTGGGAACACCATATATTTT. Amino acids: CASSQDGGRFSGNTIYF.

This clonotype was picked up a small number of times. The V call is TRBV29-1, the J call TRBJ2-1; perhaps TRBD2 as D (7 bases). Per germline, CDR1 SQVTM and CDR2 ANQGSEA. The CDR3 length is 14 residues. V lost 7 bases and J 8 bases, leaving 21 bases between the germline ends. In DNA form, the CDR3 reads TGCAGCGGCACTCACTTGCGCGGGGGCGATGAGCAGTTCTTC. Translation gives CSGTHLRGGDEQFF.

This chain links TRBV5-1 with TRBJ2-5; D possibly corresponds to TRBD1 (6 bases). TRBJ2-7 matches the DNA end more closely, so the J call is doubtful. CDR3 length equals 16 residues. Germline loops: CDR1 SGHRS, CDR2 YFSETQ. CDR3 sequence reads: CASSLAVQGGSYEQYF. CDR3 bases: TGCGCCAGCAGCTTGGCCGTACAGGGTGGGTCCTACGAGCAGTACTTC.

The rearrangement links TRBV9 to TRBJ1-1; 9 bases line up with TRBD1. The CDR3 is 15 amino acids. From germline, CDR1 is SGDLS and CDR2 YYNGEE. J gave up 4 bases and V 3 bases, and 7 bases lay outside the gene matches. CDR3 amino acids: CASSGGDRVGTEAFF. CDR3 nucleotides: TGTGCCAGCAGCGGAGGGGACAGGGTGGGCACTGAAGCTTTCTTT.

This clonotype was counted ten times or more. The rearrangement joins TRBV30 to TRBJ2-7; D possibly corresponds to TRBD1 (6 bases). Trimming cost V 6 bases and J 3 bases, with 12 bases left between them. Germline CDR1 GTSNPN, CDR2 SVGIG (reference sequence). The CDR3 extends over 12 amino acids. The CDR3, as DNA: TGTGCCTGTCGGACAGAAGACTACGAGCAGTACTTC. Its protein is CACRTEDYEQYF.

The chain joins TRBV27 to TRBJ1-6; D might be TRBD1 (5 bases). CDR1 is MNHEY and CDR2 is SMNVEV in the germline V gene (reference sequence). Trimming removed 5 bases at V and 8 bases at J, with 16 bases between. The CDR3 is 15 residues long. The CDR3, as DNA: TGTGCCAGCAGTCACCGGGGCCCAAAGGATTCACCCCTCCACTTT. Amino acid sequence: CASSHRGPKDSPLHF.

The chain carries TRBV5-6 and TRBJ2-5, with TRBD1 identical over 10 bases. CDR1 SGHDT and CDR2 YYEEEE come from the germline V gene. J lost 5 bases, V lost 6 bases, and 10 bases had no gene match. This CDR3 has 15 residues. The CDR3 DNA reads as TGTGCCAGCAATCTAAGAGGACAGGGGGTTGAGACCCAGTACTTC. As protein: CASNLRGQGVETQYF. Filled out from reference TRBV5-6 and TRBJ2-5, the complete variable domain reads DAGVTQSPTHLIKTRGQQVTLRCSPKSGHDTVSWYQQALGQGPQFIFQYYEEEERQRGNFPDRFSGHQFPNYSSELNVNALLLGDSALYLCASNLRGQGVETQYFGPGTRLLVL.

On this clonotype: Since a much larger clone is just one base distant, this may be a read error. CDR3 nucleotide sequence: TGCAGTGCTAGAGATTGGCTAGCGGGGGGGAAGTACAATGGGCAGTTCTTC. Residues: CSARDWLAGGKYNGQFF. The chain recombines TRBV20-1 with TRBJ2-1, with TRBD2 matching over 12 bases. The CDR3 spans 17 residues. The germline gives CDR1 DFQATT, CDR2 SNEGSKA (reference sequence).

This chain links TRBV20-1 with TRBJ2-7, with 12 bases fitting TRBD1. The end of the DNA aligns better with TRBJ2-5, so the J call may be wrong. The germline V gene encodes CDR1 DFQATT and CDR2 SNEGSKA (reference sequence). The CDR3 loop spans 14 amino acids. The CDR3 coding sequence is TGCAGTGCCGAGGGACAGGGGGCTCAGGAGACCCAGTACTTC. Its translation: CSAEGQGAQETQYF.

The rearrangement joins TRBV10-1 to TRBJ1-2; D unresolved. The CDR3 covers 11 residues. The V gene's germline CDR1 is WNHNN and CDR2 SYGVQD (reference sequence). The CDR3 DNA sequence: TGCCGTCATTTTCGGACCTATGGCTACACCTTC. Amino acid sequence: CRHFRTYGYTF.

With respect to this clonotype: This sequence may be a read error, since a much larger clone differs from it by one base. The chain links TRBV20-1 to TRBJ1-2; D is uncertain. Germline V lookup: CDR1 DFQATT, CDR2 SNEGSKA (reference sequence). This CDR3 has 14 amino acids. The CDR3 region has the DNA TGCAGTACTAGAGATCCTGACCCAGCCTATGGCTACACCTTC. Encoded protein: CSTRDPDPAYGYTF.

This clonotype was seen repeatedly, ten times or more. This chain uses TRBV7-2 with TRBJ2-1, with D possibly being TRBD1 or TRBD2 (5 bases each). The germline CDR1 and CDR2 sequences are SGHTA and FQGNSA. Between the trimmed V and J ends, which lost 1 base and 6 bases, there was a span of 16 bases. The length of the CDR3 is 16 residues. The CDR3 DNA reads TGTGCCAGCAGCTTAGTCTGGCAGGGTGGAGGCAATGAGCAGTTCTTC. Translation: CASSLVWQGGGNEQFF.

In DNA, the CDR3 is TGTGCCAGCAGCCCGGATGCTGAAGCTTTCTTT. Translating gives CASSPDAEAFF. The rearrangement joins TRBV2 to TRBJ1-1; D remains ambiguous. The CDR3 is 11 residues long. Germline V CDR1 and CDR2: SNHLY, FYNNEI. Trimming stripped 6 bases from V and 6 bases from J, with 8 bases between.

This clonotype was counted between two and nine times. This chain connects TRBV20-1 to TRBJ1-1; 7 bases agree with TRBD1. After removal of 7 bases from V and 0 bases from J, the junction contained 11 bases not matched to a gene. Germline loops: CDR1 DFQATT, CDR2 SNEGSKA (reference sequence). The CDR3 is 15 residues long. The CDR3: CSVRVPGTVNTEAFF. The CDR3 nucleotides read TGCAGTGTCCGGGTACCCGGGACAGTGAACACTGAAGCTTTCTTT.

This clonotype was observed once. The genes are TRBV10-3 and TRBJ2-3; the match to TRBD1 covers 9 bases. The ends lost 6 bases at V and 4 bases at J; junction bases unmatched: 5. The CDR3 has 14 residues. CDR1 and CDR2 from the germline V gene are ENHRY and SYGVKD. This CDR3 reads CAIRSGQGPDTQYF. For the CDR3, the DNA is TGTGCCATCAGATCGGGACAGGGCCCAGATACGCAGTATTTT.

This clonotype has at least ten counts. This chain connects TRBV4-3 to TRBJ2-3; D not certain. V was shortened by 1 base and J by 1 base, with 9 bases between the two germline ends. The V gene's germline CDR1 is LGHNA and CDR2 YSLEER. The CDR3 length is 15 residues. As DNA, the CDR3 is TGCGCCAGCAGCCAAGTTAATATACGCACAGATACGCAGTATTTT. It codes for CASSQVNIRTDTQYF.

This clonotype was counted many times. This rearrangement joins TRBV20-1 to TRBJ2-3; D is perhaps TRBD2 (5 bases). Trimming removed 7 bases at V and 2 bases at J, with 16 bases between. The CDR3 contains 14 residues. The germline V gene encodes CDR1 DFQATT and CDR2 SNEGSKA (reference sequence). This CDR3 is CSGDRETDTDTQYF. The DNA of the CDR3 is TGCAGTGGAGACCGGGAAACAGACACAGATACGCAGTATTTT.

Comments on this clonotype: Compared with germline, one end of the junction differs, possibly owing to a read error. The chain links TRBV6-4 to TRBJ2-7; unclear D gene. Germline V gives CDR1 MRHNA, CDR2 SNTAGT. CDR3 length: 11 residues. The chain's CDR3 is CAGSSYYEQYF. Here the CDR3 DNA reads TGTGCCGGCAGTTCCTACTACGAGCAGTACTTC.

This sequence joins TRBV6-6 and TRBJ1-2, with 8 bases fitting TRBD1. V shed 6 bases, J shed 4 bases, and the junction held 1 base outside the gene matches. The length of the CDR3 is 12 residues. Germline V gene lookup returns CDR1 MNHNY and CDR2 SVGAGI (reference sequence). The CDR3 loop reads CASRDRAYGYTF. CDR3 DNA sequence: TGTGCCAGCAGGGACAGGGCCTATGGCTACACCTTC.

This clonotype occurred a few times. The chain uses TRBV6-1 and TRBJ2-3, with TRBD2 matching 12 bases. Per the germline V gene, CDR1 is MNHNS and CDR2 is SASEGT. Losses at the gene ends were 1 base for V and 5 bases for J; bases not matched to a gene: 4. CDR3 length: 16 amino acids. The CDR3 sequence is CASSEGALAGGDTQYF. DNA for the CDR3: TGTGCCAGCAGTGAAGGGGCACTAGCGGGGGGAGATACGCAGTATTTT.

This clonotype is a singleton in its sample. A much larger clonotype is one base distant, so this may be a read error. The chain uses TRBV25-1 and TRBJ2-1, with D possibly being TRBD2 (5 bases). This CDR3 is 14 amino acids long. Germline loops: CDR1 MGHDK, CDR2 SYGVNS. In nucleotides, the CDR3 is TGTGCCAGCAGTGAATCGGGGTCCTGCAATGAGCAGTTCTTC. Amino acid sequence: CASSESGSCNEQFF.

V usage is TRBV6-6 and J usage is TRBJ1-2; D may be TRBD1 (5 bases). Trimming cost V 6 bases and J 2 bases, with 16 bases left between them. The CDR3 has 15 amino acids. Germline V gene sequence: CDR1 MNHNY, CDR2 SVGAGI (reference sequence). In DNA form, the CDR3 reads TGTGCCAGCAGAGAAAGTCCCGGGGGGAACTATGGCTACACCTTC. Translation: CASRESPGGNYGYTF.

This clonotype was counted only a few times. V gene TRBV4-1 combines with J gene TRBJ1-4; D gene ambiguous. Germline assignment: CDR1 MGHRA and CDR2 YSYEKL. V lost 1 base and J 8 bases, leaving 11 bases between the germline ends. There are 14 residues in the CDR3. The CDR3 coding sequence is TGCGCCAGCAGCCAAGTCCAAGGGCGAGAAAAACTGTTTTTT. Translation: CASSQVQGREKLFF.

Points on this clonotype: A much larger clone sits a single nucleotide away, making a read error possible. The chain links TRBV29-1 to TRBJ1-2; D unclear. The CDR3 has 13 residues. Trimming took off 7 bases at V and 5 bases at J, with 17 bases between the two ends. Germline CDR1 reads SQVTM; CDR2 reads ANQGSEA. The CDR3 DNA sequence: TGCAGCGCTCGATCCCCAGGCGTGTATGGCTACACCTTC. Translation gives CSARSPGVYGYTF.

This clonotype came up a few times. The chain joins TRBV6-2 or TRBV6-3 to TRBJ2-5, with 9 positions matching TRBD2. The J call may not be correct, given that the DNA end is closer to TRBJ2-7. Germline loops: CDR1 MNHEY, CDR2 SVGEGT. The CDR3 is 14 residues long. CDR3 nucleotides: TGTGCCAGCAGTCAGCGGGGGGATACCTACGAGCAGTACTTC. Amino acid sequence: CASSQRGDTYEQYF.

This clonotype has a handful of counts. V is TRBV7-2 and J is TRBJ2-5, with TRBD2 matching 9 bases. CDR1 SGHTA and CDR2 FQGNSA come from the germline V gene. The CDR3 covers 16 residues. With 1 base clipped from V and 11 bases from J, the junction kept 14 bases outside the gene matches. CDR3 in DNA: TGTGCCAGCAGCTTAGGGGTGAGCGGGGGGAACAATGAGCAGTACTTC. Its translation is CASSLGVSGGNNEQYF. The variable domain in full, completed from reference TRBV7-2 and TRBJ2-5, reads GAGVSQSPSNKVTEKGKDVELRCDPISGHTALYWYRQSLGQGLEFLIYFQGNSAPDKSGLPSDRFSAERTGGSVSTLTIQRTQQEDSAVYLCASSLGVSGGNNEQYFGPGTRLLVL.

This clonotype has a handful of counts. The genes are TRBV5-1 and TRBJ2-7; TRBD2 agrees at 11 bases. V was clipped by 3 bases and J by 7 bases; unmatched bases: 18. CDR1 and CDR2 from the germline V gene are SGHRS and YFSETQ. CDR3 length: 18 residues. This chain's CDR3 is CASSSYGASGGPYNEQYF. CDR3 nucleotide sequence: TGCGCCAGCAGCTCCTACGGGGCTAGCGGGGGGCCTTACAATGAGCAGTACTTC.

On this clonotype: Just one base apart from a much larger clone, this may be a read error. The chain couples TRBV12-3 or TRBV12-4 to TRBJ2-1; D is perhaps TRBD1 (6 bases). V was clipped by 3 bases and J by 11 bases, with 11 bases between them. The CDR3 sequence is 12 residues long. CDR3 nucleotides: TGTGCCAGCAGTTTTACAGGGAATAAGCAGTTCTTC. It codes for CASSFTGNKQFF.